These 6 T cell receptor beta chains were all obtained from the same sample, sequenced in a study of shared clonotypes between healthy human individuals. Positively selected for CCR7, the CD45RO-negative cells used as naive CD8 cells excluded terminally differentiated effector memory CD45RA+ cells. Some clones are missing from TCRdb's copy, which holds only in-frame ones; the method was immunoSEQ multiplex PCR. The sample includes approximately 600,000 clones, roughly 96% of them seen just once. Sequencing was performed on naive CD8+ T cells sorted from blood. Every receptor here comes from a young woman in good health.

CDR3 protein: CSVEDPEGTYSYNEQFF. DNA of the CDR3: TGCAGCGTTGAAGACCCGGAAGGGACGTACTCCTACAATGAGCAGTTCTTC. The genes are TRBV29-1 and TRBJ2-1; tentatively, D is TRBD1 or TRBD2 (5 bases each). Germline V CDR1 and CDR2: SQVTM, ANQGSEA. Trimming stripped 0 bases from V and 0 bases from J, with 15 bases between. The length of the CDR3 is 17 residues.

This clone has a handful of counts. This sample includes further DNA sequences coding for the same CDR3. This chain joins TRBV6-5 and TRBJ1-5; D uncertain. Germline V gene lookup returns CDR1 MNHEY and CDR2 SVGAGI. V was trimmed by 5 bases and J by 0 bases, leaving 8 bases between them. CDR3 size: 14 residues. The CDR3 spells CASSTGYSNQPQHF. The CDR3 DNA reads TGTGCCAGCAGTACCGGGTATAGCAATCAGCCCCAGCATTTT.

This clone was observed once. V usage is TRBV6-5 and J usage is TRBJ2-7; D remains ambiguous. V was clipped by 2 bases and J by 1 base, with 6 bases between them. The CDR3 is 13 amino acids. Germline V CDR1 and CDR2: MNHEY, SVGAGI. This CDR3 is CASSYVGSYEQYF. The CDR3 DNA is TGTGCCAGCAGTTACGTGGGGTCCTACGAGCAGTACTTC.

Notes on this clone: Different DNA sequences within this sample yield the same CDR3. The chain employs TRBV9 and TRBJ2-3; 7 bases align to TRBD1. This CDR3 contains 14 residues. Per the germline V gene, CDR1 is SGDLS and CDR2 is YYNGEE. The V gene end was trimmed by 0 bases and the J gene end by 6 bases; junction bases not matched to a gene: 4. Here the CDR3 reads CASSVAGGSDTQYF. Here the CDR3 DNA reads TGTGCCAGCAGCGTAGCAGGGGGATCTGATACGCAGTATTTT. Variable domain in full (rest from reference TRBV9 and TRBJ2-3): DSGVTQTPKHLITATGQRVTLRCSPRSGDLSVYWYQQSLDQGLQFLIQYYNGEERAKGNILERFSAQQFPDLHSELNLSSLELGDSALYFCASSVAGGSDTQYFGPGTRLTVL.

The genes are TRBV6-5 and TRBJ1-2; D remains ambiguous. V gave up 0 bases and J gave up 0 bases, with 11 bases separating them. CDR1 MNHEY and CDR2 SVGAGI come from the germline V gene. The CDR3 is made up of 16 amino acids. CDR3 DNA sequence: TGTGCCAGCAGTTACTCGGGCAGGCCGTCTAACTATGGCTACACCTTC. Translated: CASSYSGRPSNYGYTF.

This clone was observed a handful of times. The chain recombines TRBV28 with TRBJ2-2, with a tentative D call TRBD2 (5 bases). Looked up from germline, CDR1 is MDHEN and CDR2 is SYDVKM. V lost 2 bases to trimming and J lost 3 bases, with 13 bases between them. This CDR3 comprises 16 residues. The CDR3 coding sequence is TGTGCCAGCAGTTTAAGACTCGAGGGCGACACCGGGGAGCTGTTTTTT. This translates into CASSLRLEGDTGELFF.